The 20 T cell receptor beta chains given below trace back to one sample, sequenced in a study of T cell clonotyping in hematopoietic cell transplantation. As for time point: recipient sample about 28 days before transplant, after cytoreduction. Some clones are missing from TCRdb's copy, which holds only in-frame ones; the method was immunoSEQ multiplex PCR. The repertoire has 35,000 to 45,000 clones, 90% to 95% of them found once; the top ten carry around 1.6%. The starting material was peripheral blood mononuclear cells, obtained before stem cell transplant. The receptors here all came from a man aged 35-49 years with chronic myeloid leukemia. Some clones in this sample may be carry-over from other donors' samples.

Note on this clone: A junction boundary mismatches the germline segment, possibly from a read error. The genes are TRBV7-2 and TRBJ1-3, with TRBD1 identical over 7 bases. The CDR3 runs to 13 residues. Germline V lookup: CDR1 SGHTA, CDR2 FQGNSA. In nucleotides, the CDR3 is TGTGCCAGCAGCTCTCCCCCAAGTACAGGGGAAAGTTTT. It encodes CASSSPPSTGESF.

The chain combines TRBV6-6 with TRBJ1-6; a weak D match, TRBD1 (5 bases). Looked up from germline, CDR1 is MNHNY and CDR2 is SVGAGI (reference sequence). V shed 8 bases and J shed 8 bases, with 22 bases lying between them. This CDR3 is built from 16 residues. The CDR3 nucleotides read TGTGCCAGCGGGGGAGCCGGGCACGGGTCGGATTCACCCCTCCACTTT. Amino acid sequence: CASGGAGHGSDSPLHF.

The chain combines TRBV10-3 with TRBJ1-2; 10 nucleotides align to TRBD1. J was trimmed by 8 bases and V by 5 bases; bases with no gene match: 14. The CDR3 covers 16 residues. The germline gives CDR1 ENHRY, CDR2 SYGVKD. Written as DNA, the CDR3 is TGTGCCATCAGTATAACCGGACAGGGGGATAGGGAAGGCTACACCTTC. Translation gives CAISITGQGDREGYTF.

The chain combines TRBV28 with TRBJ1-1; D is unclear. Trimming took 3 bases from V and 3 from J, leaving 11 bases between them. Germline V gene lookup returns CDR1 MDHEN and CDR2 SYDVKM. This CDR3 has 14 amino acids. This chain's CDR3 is CASSLGRYYTEAFF. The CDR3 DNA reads TGTGCCAGCAGTTTGGGCAGATATTACACTGAAGCTTTCTTT.

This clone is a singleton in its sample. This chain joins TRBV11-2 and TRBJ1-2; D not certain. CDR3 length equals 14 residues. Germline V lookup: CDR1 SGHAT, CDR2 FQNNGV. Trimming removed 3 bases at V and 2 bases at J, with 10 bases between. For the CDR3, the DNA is TGTGCCAGCAGCTTGTGGTCAGGCAACTATGGCTACACCTTC. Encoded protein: CASSLWSGNYGYTF.

The DNA of the CDR3 is TGTGCCAGCAGTTACAATGAGGGTGGCTCACCCCTCCACTTT. Encoded protein: CASSYNEGGSPLHF. This sequence joins TRBV6-5 and TRBJ1-6; D is uncertain. The CDR3 is made up of 14 amino acids. Germline-derived CDR1 and CDR2 are MNHEY and SVGAGI. V was trimmed by 2 bases and J by 10 bases, leaving 12 bases between them.

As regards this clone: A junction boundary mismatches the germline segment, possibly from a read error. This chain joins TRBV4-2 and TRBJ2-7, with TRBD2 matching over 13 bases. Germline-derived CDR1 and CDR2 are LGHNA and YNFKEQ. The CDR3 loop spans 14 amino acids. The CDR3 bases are TGTGCCAGCAGCCAGTATCCCGGGACTAGCGGGATATTATTC. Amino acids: CASSQYPGTSGILF.

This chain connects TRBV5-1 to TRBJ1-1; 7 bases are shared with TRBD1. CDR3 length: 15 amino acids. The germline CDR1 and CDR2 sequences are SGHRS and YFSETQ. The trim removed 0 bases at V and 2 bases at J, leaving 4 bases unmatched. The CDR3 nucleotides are TGCGCCAGCAGCTTGGCCGGGACAGTCAACACTGAAGCTTTCTTT. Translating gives CASSLAGTVNTEAFF.

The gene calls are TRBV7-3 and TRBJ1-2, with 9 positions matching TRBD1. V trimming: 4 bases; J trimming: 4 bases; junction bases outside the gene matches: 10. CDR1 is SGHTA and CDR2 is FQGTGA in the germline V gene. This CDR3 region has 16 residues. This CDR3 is CASSSGRGQGLYGYTF. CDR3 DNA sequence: TGTGCCAGCAGCTCTGGAAGGGGACAGGGCCTCTATGGCTACACCTTC. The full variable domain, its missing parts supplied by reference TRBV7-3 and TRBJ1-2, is GAGVSQTPSNKVTEKGKYVELRCDPISGHTALYWYRQSLGQGPEFLIYFQGTGAADDSGLPNDRFFAVRPEGSVSTLKIQRTERGDSAVYLCASSSGRGQGLYGYTFGSGTRLTVV.

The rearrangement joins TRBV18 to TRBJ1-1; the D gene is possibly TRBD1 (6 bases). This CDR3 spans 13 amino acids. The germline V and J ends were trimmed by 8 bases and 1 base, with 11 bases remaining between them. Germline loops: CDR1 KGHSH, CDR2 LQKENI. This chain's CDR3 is CASDTGQNTEAFF. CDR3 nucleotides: TGTGCCAGCGACACAGGGCAGAACACTGAAGCTTTCTTT.

The CDR3 reads CAWSEGGFDQPQHF. For the CDR3, the DNA is TGTGCCTGGAGTGAGGGAGGGTTCGATCAGCCCCAGCATTTT. V usage is TRBV30 and J usage is TRBJ1-5; D gene uncertain. The CDR3 contains 14 residues. V dropped 1 base and J dropped 5 bases, with 12 bases sitting between them. Germline V lookup: CDR1 GTSNPN, CDR2 SVGIG (reference sequence).

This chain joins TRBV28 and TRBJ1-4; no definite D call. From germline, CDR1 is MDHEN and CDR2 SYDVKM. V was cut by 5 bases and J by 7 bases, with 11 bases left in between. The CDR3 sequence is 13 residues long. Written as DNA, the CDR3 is TGTGCCAGCAGTCCCCTTTGGGGTGAAAAACTGTTTTTT. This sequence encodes CASSPLWGEKLFF.

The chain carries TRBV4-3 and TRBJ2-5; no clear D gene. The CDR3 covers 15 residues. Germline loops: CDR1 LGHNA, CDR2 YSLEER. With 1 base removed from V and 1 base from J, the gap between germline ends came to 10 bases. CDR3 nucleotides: TGCGCCAGCAGCCAAGGTGGAGTCACCCAAGAGACCCAGTACTTC. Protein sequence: CASSQGGVTQETQYF.

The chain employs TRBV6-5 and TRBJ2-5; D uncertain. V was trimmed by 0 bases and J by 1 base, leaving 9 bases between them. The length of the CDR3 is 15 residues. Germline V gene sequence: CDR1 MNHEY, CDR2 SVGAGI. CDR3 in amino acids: CASSYSNGLQETQYF. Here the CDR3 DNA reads TGTGCCAGCAGTTACTCGAATGGGCTCCAAGAGACCCAGTACTTC.

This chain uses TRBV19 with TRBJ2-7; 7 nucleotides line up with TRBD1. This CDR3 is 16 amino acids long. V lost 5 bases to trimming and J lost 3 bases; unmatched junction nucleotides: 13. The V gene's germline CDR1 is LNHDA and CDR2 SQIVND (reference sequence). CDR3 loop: CASSSFVRQGGYEQYF. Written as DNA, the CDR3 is TGTGCCAGTAGTTCCTTCGTTCGACAGGGCGGCTACGAGCAGTACTTC.

CDR3 loop: CASSFFRESYGYTF. DNA of the CDR3: TGTGCCAGCAGTTTCTTCAGGGAATCCTATGGCTACACCTTC. This chain connects TRBV2 to TRBJ1-2; maybe TRBD1 (5 bases). The CDR3 extends over 14 amino acids. V was trimmed by 5 bases and J by 4 bases, leaving 14 bases between them. CDR1 and CDR2 from the germline V gene are SNHLY and FYNNEI.

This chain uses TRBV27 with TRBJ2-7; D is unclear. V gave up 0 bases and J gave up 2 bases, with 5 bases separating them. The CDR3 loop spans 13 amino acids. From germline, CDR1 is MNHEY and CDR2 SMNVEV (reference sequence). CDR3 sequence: CASSLSVAYEQYF. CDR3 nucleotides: TGTGCCAGCAGTTTATCAGTGGCCTACGAGCAGTACTTC.

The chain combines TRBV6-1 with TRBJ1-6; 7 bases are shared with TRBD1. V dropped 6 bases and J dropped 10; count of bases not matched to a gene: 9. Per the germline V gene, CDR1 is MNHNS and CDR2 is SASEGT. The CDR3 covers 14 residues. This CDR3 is CASSRDSLGSPLHF. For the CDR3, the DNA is TGTGCCAGCAGCCGGGACAGCCTCGGGTCACCCCTCCACTTT.

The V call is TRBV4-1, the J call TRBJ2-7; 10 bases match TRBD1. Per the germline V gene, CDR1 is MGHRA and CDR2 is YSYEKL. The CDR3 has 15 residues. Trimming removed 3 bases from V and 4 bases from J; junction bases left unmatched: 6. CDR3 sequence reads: CASSQGQGNEYEQYF. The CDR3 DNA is TGCGCCAGCAGCCAGGGACAGGGGAACGAATACGAGCAGTACTTC.

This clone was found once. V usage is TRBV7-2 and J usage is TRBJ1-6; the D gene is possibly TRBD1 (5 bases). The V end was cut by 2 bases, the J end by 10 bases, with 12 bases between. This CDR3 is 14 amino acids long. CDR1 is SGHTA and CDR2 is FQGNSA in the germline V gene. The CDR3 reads CASSLQGFGSPLHF. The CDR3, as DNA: TGTGCCAGCAGCTTACAGGGTTTCGGGTCACCCCTCCACTTT. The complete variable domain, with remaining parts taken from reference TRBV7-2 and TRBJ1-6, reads GAGVSQSPSNKVTEKGKDVELRCDPISGHTALYWYRQSLGQGLEFLIYFQGNSAPDKSGLPSDRFSAERTGGSVSTLTIQRTQQEDSAVYLCASSLQGFGSPLHFGNGTRLTVT.